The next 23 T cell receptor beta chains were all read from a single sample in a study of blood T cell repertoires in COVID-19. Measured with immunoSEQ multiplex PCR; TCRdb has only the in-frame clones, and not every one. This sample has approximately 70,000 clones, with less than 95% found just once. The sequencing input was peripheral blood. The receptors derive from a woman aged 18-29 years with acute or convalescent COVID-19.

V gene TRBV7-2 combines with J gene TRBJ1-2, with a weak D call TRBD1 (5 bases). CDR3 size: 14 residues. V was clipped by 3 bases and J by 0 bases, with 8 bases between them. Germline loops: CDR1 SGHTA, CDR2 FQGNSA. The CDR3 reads CASSFRDPNYGYTF. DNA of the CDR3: TGTGCCAGCAGCTTCAGGGATCCTAACTATGGCTACACCTTC.

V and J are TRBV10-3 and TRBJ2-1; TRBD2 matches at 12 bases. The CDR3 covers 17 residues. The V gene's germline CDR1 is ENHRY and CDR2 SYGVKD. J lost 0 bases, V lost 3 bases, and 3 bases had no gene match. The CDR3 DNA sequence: TGTGCCATCAGTGAATCGACTAGCGGGAGCTCCTACAATGAGCAGTTCTTC. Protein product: CAISESTSGSSYNEQFF.

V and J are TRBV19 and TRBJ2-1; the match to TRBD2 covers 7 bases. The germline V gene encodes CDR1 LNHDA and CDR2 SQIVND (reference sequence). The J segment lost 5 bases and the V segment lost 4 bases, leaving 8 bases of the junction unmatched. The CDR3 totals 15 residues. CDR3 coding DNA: TGTGCCAGTAGTAGTTGGGCGGGAGCGCACAATGAGCAGTTCTTC. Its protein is CASSSWAGAHNEQFF.

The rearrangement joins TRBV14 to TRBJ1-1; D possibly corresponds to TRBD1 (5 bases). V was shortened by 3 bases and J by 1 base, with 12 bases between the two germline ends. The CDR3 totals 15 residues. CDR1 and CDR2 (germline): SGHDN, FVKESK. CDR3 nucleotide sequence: TGTGCCAGCAGCCATATAGGGGTCCCGAACACTGAAGCTTTCTTT. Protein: CASSHIGVPNTEAFF.

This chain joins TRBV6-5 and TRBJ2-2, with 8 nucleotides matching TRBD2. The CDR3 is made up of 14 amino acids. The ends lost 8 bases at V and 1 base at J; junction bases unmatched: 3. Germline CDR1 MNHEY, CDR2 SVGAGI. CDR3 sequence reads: CASRAGGNTGELFF. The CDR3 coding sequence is TGTGCCAGCCGGGCGGGGGGGAACACCGGGGAGCTGTTTTTT.

CDR3 sequence (DNA): TGTGCCAGCAGCCTTACGACGGCAGGGACCGGGGAGCTGTTTTTT. This sequence encodes CASSLTTAGTGELFF. The chain recombines TRBV7-2 with TRBJ2-2; tentative D call: TRBD1 (5 bases). V was pared by 5 bases and J by 5 bases, with 15 bases between. Germline assignment: CDR1 SGHTA and CDR2 FQGNSA. The CDR3 is 15 residues long.

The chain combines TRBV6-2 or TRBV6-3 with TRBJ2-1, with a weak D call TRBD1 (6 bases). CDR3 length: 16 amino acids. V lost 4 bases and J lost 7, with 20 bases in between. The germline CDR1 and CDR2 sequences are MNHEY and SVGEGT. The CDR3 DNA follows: TGTGCCAGCAGTTTTCATCAGGGGAATCTTGTGAATGAGCAGTTCTTC. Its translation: CASSFHQGNLVNEQFF.

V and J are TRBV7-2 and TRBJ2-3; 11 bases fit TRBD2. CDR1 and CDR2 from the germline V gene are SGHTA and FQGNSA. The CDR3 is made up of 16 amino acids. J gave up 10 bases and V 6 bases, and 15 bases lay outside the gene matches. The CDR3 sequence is CASSPGLGTSGLAQYF. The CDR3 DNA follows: TGTGCCAGCAGTCCTGGCCTAGGGACTAGCGGCCTTGCGCAGTATTTT.

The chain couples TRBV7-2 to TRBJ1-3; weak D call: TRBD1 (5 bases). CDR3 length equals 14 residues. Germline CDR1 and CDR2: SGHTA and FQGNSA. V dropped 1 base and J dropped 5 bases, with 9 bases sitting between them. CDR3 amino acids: CASSLEPGRNTIYF. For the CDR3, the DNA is TGTGCCAGCAGCTTAGAGCCAGGGAGAAACACCATATATTTT.

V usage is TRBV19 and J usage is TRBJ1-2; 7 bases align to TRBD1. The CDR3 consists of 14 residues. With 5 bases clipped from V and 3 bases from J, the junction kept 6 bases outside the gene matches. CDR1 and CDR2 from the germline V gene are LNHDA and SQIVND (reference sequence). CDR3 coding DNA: TGTGCCAGTAGTCCGGGACAGCCTCACTATGGCTACACCTTC. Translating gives CASSPGQPHYGYTF.

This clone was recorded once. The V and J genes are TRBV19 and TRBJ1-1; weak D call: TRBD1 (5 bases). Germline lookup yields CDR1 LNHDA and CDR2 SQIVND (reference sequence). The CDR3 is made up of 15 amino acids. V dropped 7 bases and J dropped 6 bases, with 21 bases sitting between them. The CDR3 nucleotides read TGTGCCAGTACCGACCAAGGGGCAGCCAGACCTGAAGCTTTCTTT. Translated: CASTDQGAARPEAFF. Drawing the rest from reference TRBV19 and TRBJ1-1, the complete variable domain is DGGITQSPKYLFRKEGQNVTLSCEQNLNHDAMYWYRQDPGQGLRLIYYSQIVNDFQKGDIAEGYSVSREKKESFPLTVTSAQKNPTAFYLCASTDQGAARPEAFFGQGTRLTVV.

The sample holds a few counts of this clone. CDR3 nucleotide sequence: TGTGCCAGCAGCTTACAGGGCGGTGCTGAAGCTTTCTTT. Its translation is CASSLQGGAEAFF. The gene calls are TRBV7-9 and TRBJ1-1; D may be TRBD1 (5 bases). The germline V and J ends were trimmed by 2 bases and 6 bases, with 10 bases remaining between them. Germline assignment: CDR1 SEHNR and CDR2 FQNEAQ (reference sequence). The length of the CDR3 is 13 residues.

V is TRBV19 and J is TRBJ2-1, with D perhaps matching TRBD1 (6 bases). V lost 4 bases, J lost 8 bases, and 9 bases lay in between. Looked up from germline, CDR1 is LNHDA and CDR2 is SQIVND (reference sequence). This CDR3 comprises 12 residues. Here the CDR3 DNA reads TGTGCCAGTAGTACTTCAGGGGATGAGCAGTTCTTC. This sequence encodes CASSTSGDEQFF.

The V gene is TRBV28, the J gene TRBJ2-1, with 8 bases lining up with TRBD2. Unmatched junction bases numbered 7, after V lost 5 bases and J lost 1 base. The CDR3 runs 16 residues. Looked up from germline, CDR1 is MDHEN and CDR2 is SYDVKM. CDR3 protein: CASSPERGKSYNEQFF. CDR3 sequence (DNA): TGTGCCAGCAGTCCGGAGCGGGGGAAGTCCTACAATGAGCAGTTCTTC.

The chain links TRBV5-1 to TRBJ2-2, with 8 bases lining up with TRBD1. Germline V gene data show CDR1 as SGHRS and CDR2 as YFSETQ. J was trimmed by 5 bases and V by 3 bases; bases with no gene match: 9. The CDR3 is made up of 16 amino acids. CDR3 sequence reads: CASSYSGQGGTGELFF. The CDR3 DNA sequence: TGCGCCAGCAGCTACTCCGGACAGGGCGGGACCGGGGAGCTGTTTTTT.

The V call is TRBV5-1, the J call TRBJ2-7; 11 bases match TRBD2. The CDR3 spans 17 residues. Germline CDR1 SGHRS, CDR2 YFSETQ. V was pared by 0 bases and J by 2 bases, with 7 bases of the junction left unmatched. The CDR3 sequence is CASSLAPSGGQPYEQYF. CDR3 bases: TGCGCCAGCAGCTTGGCGCCTAGCGGGGGGCAACCCTACGAGCAGTACTTC.

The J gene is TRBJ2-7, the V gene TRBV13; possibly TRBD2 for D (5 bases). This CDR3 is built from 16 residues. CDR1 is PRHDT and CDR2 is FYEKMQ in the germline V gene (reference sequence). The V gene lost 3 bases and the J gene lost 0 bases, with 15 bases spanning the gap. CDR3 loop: CASSLYRTGSSYEQYF. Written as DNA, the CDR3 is TGTGCCAGCAGCTTGTATAGGACGGGGAGCTCCTACGAGCAGTACTTC.

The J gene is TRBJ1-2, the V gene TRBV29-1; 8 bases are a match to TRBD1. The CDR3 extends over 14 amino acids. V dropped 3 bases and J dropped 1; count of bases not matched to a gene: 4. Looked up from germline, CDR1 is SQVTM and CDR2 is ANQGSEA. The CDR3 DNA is TGCAGCGTTGATGGGACAGGCATTAACTATGGCTACACCTTC. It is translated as CSVDGTGINYGYTF.

The CDR3 DNA is TGTGCCAGCAGTTTCCTACAGGGTAAATACGAGCAGTACTTC. Its translation is CASSFLQGKYEQYF. This rearrangement joins TRBV28 to TRBJ2-7; tentatively, D is TRBD1 (6 bases). CDR1 and CDR2 from the germline V gene are MDHEN and SYDVKM. Trimming cost V 3 bases and J 4 bases, with 13 bases left between them. CDR3 length: 14 amino acids. Complete variable domain (other parts from reference TRBV28 and TRBJ2-7): DVKVTQSSRYLVKRTGEKVFLECVQDMDHENMFWYRQDPGLGLRLIYFSYDVKMKEKGDIPEGYSVSREKKERFSLILESASTNQTSMYLCASSFLQGKYEQYFGPGTRLTVT.

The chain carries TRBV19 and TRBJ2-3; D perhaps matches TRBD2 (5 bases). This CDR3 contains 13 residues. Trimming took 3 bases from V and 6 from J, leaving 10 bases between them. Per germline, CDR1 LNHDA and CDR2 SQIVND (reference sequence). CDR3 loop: CASSIGLKDTQYF. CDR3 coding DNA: TGTGCCAGTAGTATCGGACTGAAGGATACGCAGTATTTT.

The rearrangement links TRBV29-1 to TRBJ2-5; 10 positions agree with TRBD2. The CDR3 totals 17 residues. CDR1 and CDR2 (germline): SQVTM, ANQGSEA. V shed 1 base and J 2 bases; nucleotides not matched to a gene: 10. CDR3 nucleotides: TGCAGCGTTGAAGCTAGCGGGAGAAGTGGGGGACAAGAGACCCAGTACTTC. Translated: CSVEASGRSGGQETQYF.

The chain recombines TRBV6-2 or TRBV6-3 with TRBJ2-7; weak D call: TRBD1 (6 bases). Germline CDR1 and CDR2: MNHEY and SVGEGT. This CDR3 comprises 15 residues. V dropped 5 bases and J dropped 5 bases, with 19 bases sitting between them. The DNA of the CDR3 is TGTGCCAGCAGTAATAACAGGGTGTTGATCGACGAGCAGTACTTC. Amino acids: CASSNNRVLIDEQYF.

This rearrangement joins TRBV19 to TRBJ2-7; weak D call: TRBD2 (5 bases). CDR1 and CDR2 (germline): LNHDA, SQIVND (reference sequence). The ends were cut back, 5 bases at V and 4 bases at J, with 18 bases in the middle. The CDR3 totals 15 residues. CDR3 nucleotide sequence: TGTGCCAGTAGTGTCCGATCGGGGTCTCTGTACGAGCAGTACTTC. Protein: CASSVRSGSLYEQYF.